The clone carrying this T cell receptor (beta chain) was seen at least ten times. The target antigen is unknown. The CDR3 is 15 residues long. Germline V gene lookup returns CDR1 SGHRS and CDR2 YFSETQ. Between the trimmed V and J ends, which lost 0 bases and 2 bases, there was a span of 9 bases. This sample is drawn from a study of cytomegalovirus exposure and HLA in healthy donors. Study-level background: The 120 validation repertoires were produced on the same platform as the 550 to 700 repertoires of the first cohort. This was reported in a later analysis.

The study's findings and limits: It was about 150 TCR beta chains that were listed as cytomegalovirus-associated. Subsequent analysis showed first-cohort TCR clusters tending to co-occur in 120 validation repertoires.

Separation from the roughly 670-subject first cohort characterized the roughly 110-subject validation cohort, to which the donors belonged. The repertoire was sequenced with immunoSEQ multiplex PCR; TCRdb's copy has only in-frame clones and lacks some. The sample shows fewer than 200,000 clones, 85% of them seen only once. The J gene is TRBJ2-1, the V gene TRBV5-1; maybe TRBD2 (7 bases). Specimen: PBMCs. The TCR comes from a man aged 18 to 29 in good health and CMV-seropositive. The CDR3 here is CASSLEGGTYNEQFF. The CDR3, as DNA: TGCGCCAGCAGCTTGGAGGGGGGGACCTACAATGAGCAGTTCTTC.